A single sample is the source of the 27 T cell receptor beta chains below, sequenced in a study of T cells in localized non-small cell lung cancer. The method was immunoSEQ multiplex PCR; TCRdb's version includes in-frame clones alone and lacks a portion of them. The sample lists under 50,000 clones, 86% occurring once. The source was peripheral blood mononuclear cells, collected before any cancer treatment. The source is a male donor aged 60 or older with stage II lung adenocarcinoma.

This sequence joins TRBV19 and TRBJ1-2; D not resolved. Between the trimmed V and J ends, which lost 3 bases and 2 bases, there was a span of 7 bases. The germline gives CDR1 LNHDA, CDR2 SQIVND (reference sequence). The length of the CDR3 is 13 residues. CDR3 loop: CASSMGRNYGYTF. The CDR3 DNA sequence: TGTGCCAGTAGTATGGGCCGGAACTATGGCTACACCTTC.

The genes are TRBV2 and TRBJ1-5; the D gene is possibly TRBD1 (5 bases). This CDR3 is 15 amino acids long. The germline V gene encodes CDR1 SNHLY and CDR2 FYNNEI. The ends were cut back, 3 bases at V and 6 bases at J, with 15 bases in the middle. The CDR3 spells CASSENRGEGQPQHF. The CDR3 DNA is TGTGCCAGCAGTGAGAATAGGGGTGAGGGTCAGCCCCAGCATTTT.

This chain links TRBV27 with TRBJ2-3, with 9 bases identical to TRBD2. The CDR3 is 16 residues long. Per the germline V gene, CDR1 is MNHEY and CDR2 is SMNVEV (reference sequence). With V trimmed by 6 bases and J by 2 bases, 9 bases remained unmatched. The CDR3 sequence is CASRLWASGNTDTQYF. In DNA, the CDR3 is TGTGCCAGCAGGTTGTGGGCTAGCGGGAACACAGATACGCAGTATTTT.

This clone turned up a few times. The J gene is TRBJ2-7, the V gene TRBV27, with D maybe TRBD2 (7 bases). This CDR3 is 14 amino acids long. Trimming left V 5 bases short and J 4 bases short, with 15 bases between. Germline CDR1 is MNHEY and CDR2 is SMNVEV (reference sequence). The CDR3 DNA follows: TGTGCCAGCAGTCGAAGGGGGGGGGAGTACGAGCAGTACTTC. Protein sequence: CASSRRGGEYEQYF.

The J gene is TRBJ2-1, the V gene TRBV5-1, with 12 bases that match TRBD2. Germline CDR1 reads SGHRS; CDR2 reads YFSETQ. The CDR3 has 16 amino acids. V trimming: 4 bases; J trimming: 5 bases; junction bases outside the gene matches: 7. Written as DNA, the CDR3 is TGCGCCAGCAGCACGGGACTAGCGGGCACAAACAATGAGCAGTTCTTC. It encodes CASSTGLAGTNNEQFF.

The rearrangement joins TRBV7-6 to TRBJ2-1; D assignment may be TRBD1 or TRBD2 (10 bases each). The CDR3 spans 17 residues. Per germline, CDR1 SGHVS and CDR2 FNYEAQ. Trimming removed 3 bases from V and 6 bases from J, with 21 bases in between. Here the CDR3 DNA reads TGTGCCAGCAGCTTTGGACAGGGGGGACTAGCGATCAATGAGCAGTTCTTC. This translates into CASSFGQGGLAINEQFF.

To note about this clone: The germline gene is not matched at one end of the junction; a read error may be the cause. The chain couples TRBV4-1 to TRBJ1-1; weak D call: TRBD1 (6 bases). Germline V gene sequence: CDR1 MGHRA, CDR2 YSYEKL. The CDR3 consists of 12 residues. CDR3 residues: CASRQGGAEAFF. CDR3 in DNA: TGCGCCAGCAGACAAGGGGGGGCAGAAGCTTTCTTT.

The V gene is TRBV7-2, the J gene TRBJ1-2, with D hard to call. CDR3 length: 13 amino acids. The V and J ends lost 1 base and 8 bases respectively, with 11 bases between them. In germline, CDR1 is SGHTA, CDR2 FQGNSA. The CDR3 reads CASSLEAGRGYTF. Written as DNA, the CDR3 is TGTGCCAGCAGCTTAGAGGCAGGACGAGGCTACACCTTC.

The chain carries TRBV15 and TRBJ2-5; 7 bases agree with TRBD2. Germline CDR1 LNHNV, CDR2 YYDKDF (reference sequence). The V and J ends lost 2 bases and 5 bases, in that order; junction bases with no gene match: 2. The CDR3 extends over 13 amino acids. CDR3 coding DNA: TGTGCCACCAGCAGACCAGCGGGGGAGACCCAGTACTTC. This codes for CATSRPAGETQYF.

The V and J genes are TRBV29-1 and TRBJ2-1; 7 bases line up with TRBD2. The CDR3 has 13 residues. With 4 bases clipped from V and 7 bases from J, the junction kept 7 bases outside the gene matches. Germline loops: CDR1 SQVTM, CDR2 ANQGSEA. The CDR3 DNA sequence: TGCAGCGTTGCGGGGAGGGCGGGGAATGAGCAGTTCTTC. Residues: CSVAGRAGNEQFF.

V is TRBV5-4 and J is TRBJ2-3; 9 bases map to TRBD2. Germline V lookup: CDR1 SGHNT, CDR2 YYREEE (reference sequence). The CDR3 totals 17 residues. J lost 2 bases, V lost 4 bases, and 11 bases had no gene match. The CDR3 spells CASSRGRLAGTTDTQYF. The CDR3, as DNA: TGTGCCAGCAGCCGTGGCCGGCTAGCGGGAACCACAGATACGCAGTATTTT.

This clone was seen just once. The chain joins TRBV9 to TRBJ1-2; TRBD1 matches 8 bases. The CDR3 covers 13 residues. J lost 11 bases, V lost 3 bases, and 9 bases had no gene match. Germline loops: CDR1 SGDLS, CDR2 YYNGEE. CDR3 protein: CASSAINTGGYTF. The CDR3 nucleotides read TGTGCCAGCAGCGCTATAAACACAGGGGGATACACCTTC.

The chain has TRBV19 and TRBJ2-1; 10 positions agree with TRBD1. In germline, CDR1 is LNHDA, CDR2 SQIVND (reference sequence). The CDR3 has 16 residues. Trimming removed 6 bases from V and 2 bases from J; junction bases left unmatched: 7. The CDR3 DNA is TGTGCCAGTAGCCCAGGGGGACAGGGGACCTACAATGAGCAGTTCTTC. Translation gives CASSPGGQGTYNEQFF. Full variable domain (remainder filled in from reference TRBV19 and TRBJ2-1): DGGITQSPKYLFRKEGQNVTLSCEQNLNHDAMYWYRQDPGQGLRLIYYSQIVNDFQKGDIAEGYSVSREKKESFPLTVTSAQKNPTAFYLCASSPGGQGTYNEQFFGPGTRLTVL.

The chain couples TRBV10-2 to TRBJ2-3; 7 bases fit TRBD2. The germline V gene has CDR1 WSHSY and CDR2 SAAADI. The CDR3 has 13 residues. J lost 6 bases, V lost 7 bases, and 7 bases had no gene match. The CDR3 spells CASKVGREDTQYF. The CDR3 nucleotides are TGCGCCAGCAAGGTGGGGCGGGAGGATACGCAGTATTTT.

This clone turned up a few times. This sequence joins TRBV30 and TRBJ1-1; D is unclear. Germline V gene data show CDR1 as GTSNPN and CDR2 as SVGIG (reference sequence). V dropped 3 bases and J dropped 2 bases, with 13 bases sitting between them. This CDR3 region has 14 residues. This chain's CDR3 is CAWRLEEPNTEAFF. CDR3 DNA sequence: TGTGCCTGGAGGTTAGAGGAGCCCAACACTGAAGCTTTCTTT.

The CDR3, as DNA: TGTGCCAGCAGCTCTAGCACAGATACGCAGTATTTT. Protein product: CASSSSTDTQYF. The chain recombines TRBV25-1 with TRBJ2-3, with D uncertain. CDR1 and CDR2 (germline): MGHDK, SYGVNS. This CDR3 is 12 amino acids long. V lost 6 bases to trimming and J lost 0 bases, with 4 bases between them.

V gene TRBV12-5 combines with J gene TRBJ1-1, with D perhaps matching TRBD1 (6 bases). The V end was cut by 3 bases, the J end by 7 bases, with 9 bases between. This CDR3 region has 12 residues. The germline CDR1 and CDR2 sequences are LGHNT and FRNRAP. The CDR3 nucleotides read TGTGCTAGTGGTTTAGAGACAGGTGAAGCTTTCTTT. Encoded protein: CASGLETGEAFF. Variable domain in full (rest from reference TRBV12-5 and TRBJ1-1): DARVTQTPRHKVTEMGQEVTMRCQPILGHNTVFWYRQTMMQGLELLAYFRNRAPLDDSGMPKDRFSAEMPDATLATLKIQPSEPRDSAVYFCASGLETGEAFFGQGTRLTVV.

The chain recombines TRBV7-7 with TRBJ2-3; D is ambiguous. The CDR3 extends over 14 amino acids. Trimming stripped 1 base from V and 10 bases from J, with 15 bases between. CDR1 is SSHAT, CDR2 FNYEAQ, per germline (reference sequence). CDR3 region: CASSLDWLETAQYF. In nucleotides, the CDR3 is TGTGCCAGCAGCTTAGATTGGTTGGAGACGGCGCAGTATTTT.

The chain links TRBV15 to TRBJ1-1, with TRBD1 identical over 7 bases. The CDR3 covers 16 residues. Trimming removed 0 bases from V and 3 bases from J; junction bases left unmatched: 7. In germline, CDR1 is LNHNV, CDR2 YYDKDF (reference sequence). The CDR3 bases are TGTGCCACCAGCAGAGATAGAGGCAGGGGGGACACTGAAGCTTTCTTT. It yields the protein CATSRDRGRGDTEAFF.

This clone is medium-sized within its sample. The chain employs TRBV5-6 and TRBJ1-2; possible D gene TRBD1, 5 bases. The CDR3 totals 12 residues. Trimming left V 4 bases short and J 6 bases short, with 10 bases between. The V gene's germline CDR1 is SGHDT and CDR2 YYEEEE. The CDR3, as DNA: TGTGCCAGCAGCCTACCGGGACATGGCTACACCTTC. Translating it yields CASSLPGHGYTF.

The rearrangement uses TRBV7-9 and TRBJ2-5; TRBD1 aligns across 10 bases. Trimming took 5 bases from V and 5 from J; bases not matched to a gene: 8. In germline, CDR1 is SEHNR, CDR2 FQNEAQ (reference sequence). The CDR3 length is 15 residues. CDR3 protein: CASSRGTGVMETQYF. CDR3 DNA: TGTGCCAGCAGCAGGGGGACAGGGGTGATGGAGACCCAGTACTTC.

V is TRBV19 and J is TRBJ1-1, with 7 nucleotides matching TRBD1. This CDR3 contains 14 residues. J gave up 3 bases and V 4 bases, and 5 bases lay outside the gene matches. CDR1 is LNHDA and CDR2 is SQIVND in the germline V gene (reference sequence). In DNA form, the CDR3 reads TGTGCCAGTAGTAGGGGACAGTGGGACACTGAAGCTTTCTTT. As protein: CASSRGQWDTEAFF. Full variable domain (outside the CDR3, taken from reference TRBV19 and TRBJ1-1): DGGITQSPKYLFRKEGQNVTLSCEQNLNHDAMYWYRQDPGQGLRLIYYSQIVNDFQKGDIAEGYSVSREKKESFPLTVTSAQKNPTAFYLCASSRGQWDTEAFFGQGTRLTVV.

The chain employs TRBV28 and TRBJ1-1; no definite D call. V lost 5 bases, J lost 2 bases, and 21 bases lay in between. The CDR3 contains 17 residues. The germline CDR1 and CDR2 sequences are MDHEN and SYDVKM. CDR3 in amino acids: CASSPAWGGKKNTEAFF. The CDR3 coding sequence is TGTGCCAGCAGTCCAGCGTGGGGAGGGAAGAAAAACACTGAAGCTTTCTTT.

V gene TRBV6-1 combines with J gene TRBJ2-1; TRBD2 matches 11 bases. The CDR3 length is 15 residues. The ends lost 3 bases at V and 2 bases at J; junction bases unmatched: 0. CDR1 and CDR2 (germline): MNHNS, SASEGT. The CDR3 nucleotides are TGTGCCAGCAGTGAGGGACTAGCGGCCTACAATGAGCAGTTCTTC. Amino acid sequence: CASSEGLAAYNEQFF.

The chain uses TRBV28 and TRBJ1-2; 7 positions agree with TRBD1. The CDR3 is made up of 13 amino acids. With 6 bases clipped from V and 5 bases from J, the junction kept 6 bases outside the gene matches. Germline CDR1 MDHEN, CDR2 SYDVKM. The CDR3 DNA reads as TGTGCCAGCAGGCCGGACAGGATTTATGGCTACACCTTC. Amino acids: CASRPDRIYGYTF.

CDR3 nucleotides: TGTGCCAGCAGTTATTCCGGGACAGACTATGGCTACACCTTC. This gives the protein CASSYSGTDYGYTF. V and J are TRBV6-6 and TRBJ1-2, with TRBD1 matching 7 bases. Trimming removed 3 bases from V and 3 bases from J; junction bases left unmatched: 4. The CDR3 covers 14 residues. From germline, CDR1 is MNHNY and CDR2 SVGAGI (reference sequence).

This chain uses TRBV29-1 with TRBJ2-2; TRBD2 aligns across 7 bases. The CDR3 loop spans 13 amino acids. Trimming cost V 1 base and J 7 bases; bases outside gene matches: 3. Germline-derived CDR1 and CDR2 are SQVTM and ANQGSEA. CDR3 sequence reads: CSVEATSDGELFF. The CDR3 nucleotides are TGCAGCGTTGAAGCTACTAGCGACGGGGAGCTGTTTTTT.